The present T cell receptor beta chain was sequenced within a study of cytomegalovirus exposure and HLA in healthy donors. Study-wide context: Findings of an earlier analysis included about 100 million unique TCR beta sequences from 180 million or so T cells.

To note about this clone: What it binds is not known.

The study's findings and limits: In a later analysis, at a false discovery rate of 0.05, approximately 16,000 TCR beta sequences were associated with HLA alleles.

The primer mix had 60 Vbeta and 13 Jbeta primers. Profiled with immunoSEQ multiplex PCR; TCRdb holds only in-frame clones, not every one. The sample yields under 200,000 clones, around 80% seen once. It was healthy bone marrow donors who served as donors. The CDR3 length is 18 residues. After removal of 0 bases from V and 2 bases from J, the junction contained 10 bases not matched to a gene. The germline V gene encodes CDR1 SGHRS and CDR2 YFSETQ. Sequencing was performed on PBMCs. This rearrangement joins TRBV5-1 to TRBJ2-3, with 9 bases lining up with TRBD1. The receptor was isolated from a woman in her forties in good health and CMV-seronegative. The CDR3 loop is CASSLVGDRVPATDTQYF. CDR3 sequence (DNA): TGCGCCAGCAGCTTGGTGGGGGACAGGGTACCCGCCACAGATACGCAGTATTTT.